The 6 T cell receptor beta chains below were found in one sample sequenced in a study of T cell changes during pregnancy in multiple sclerosis. Produced via immunoSEQ multiplex PCR; TCRdb's table is partial and in-frame only. The repertoire holds nearly 110,000 clones, with 85% to 95% as singletons. Specimen: peripheral blood, collected in the third trimester of pregnancy. These receptors all come from a female donor in good health, enrolled as a control in a pregnancy study.

The chain links TRBV6-5 to TRBJ2-1; a weak D match, TRBD1 (5 bases). Deletions cut 6 bases from V and 8 bases from J, with 20 bases between. Per germline, CDR1 MNHEY and CDR2 SVGAGI. The CDR3 sequence is 15 residues long. The DNA of the CDR3 is TGTGCCAGCAGAAGATTAGGGGCTAGGAATGATGAGCAGTTCTTC. Its protein product is CASRRLGARNDEQFF.

This clone was detected only once. This chain links TRBV6-1 with TRBJ2-2, with TRBD2 identical over 7 bases. Losses at the gene ends were 3 bases for V and 3 bases for J; bases not matched to a gene: 1. The CDR3 extends over 14 amino acids. CDR1 is MNHNS and CDR2 is SASEGT in the germline V gene. The CDR3 bases are TGTGCCAGCAGTGAGGCGGGGGACACCGGGGAGCTGTTTTTT. It is translated as CASSEAGDTGELFF.

The chain joins TRBV19 to TRBJ1-2; no clear D. The length of the CDR3 is 14 residues. The V gene lost 3 bases and the J gene lost 1 base, with 9 bases spanning the gap. Germline V lookup: CDR1 LNHDA, CDR2 SQIVND (reference sequence). The CDR3 coding sequence is TGTGCCAGTAGTATTCTGCAGTTTAACTATGGCTACACCTTC. It encodes CASSILQFNYGYTF.

V and J are TRBV30 and TRBJ1-5, with D possibly matching TRBD1 (6 bases). CDR3 length: 15 residues. V was shortened by 0 bases and J by 4 bases, with 13 bases between the two germline ends. Germline V gene sequence: CDR1 GTSNPN, CDR2 SVGIG (reference sequence). The CDR3 region has the DNA TGTGCCTGGAGTGTAGACAGGTCCAAAAATCAGCCCCAGCATTTT. Protein product: CAWSVDRSKNQPQHF.

The chain links TRBV30 to TRBJ1-1, with a tentative D call TRBD1 (6 bases). The CDR3 is 12 amino acids. Looked up from germline, CDR1 is GTSNPN and CDR2 is SVGIG (reference sequence). V was cut by 4 bases and J by 7 bases, with 13 bases left in between. CDR3 DNA sequence: TGTGCCTGGACAGGGGTCGAGAATGAAGCTTTCTTT. It specifies CAWTGVENEAFF.

The V and J genes are TRBV9 and TRBJ2-1; 12 nucleotides align to TRBD2. V was pared by 4 bases and J by 4 bases, with 15 bases of the junction left unmatched. Germline V gives CDR1 SGDLS, CDR2 YYNGEE. This CDR3 is built from 19 residues. The CDR3 sequence is CASSPGGASGGGLYNEQFF. The CDR3 nucleotides are TGTGCCAGCAGCCCCGGGGGAGCTAGCGGGGGGGGACTGTACAATGAGCAGTTCTTC.